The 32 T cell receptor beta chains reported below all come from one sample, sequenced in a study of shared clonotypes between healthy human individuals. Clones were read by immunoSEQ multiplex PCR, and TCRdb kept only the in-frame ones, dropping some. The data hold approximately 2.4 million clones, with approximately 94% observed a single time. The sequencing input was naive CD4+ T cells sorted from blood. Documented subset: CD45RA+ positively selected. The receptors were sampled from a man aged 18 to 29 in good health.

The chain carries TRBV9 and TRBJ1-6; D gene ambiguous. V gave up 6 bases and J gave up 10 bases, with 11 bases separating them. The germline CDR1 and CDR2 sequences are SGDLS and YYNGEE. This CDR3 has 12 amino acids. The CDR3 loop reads CASNMGRSPLHF. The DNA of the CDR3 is TGTGCCAGCAATATGGGCAGGTCACCCCTCCACTTT.

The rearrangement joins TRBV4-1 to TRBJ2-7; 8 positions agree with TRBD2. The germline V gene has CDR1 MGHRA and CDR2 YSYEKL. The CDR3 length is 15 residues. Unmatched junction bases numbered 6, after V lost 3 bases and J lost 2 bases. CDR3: CASSHAGLGPYEQYF. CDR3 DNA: TGCGCCAGCAGCCATGCGGGACTAGGCCCCTACGAGCAGTACTTC.

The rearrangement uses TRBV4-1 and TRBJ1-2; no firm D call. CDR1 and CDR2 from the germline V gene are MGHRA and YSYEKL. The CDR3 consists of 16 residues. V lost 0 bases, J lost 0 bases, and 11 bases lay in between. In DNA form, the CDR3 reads TGCGCCAGCAGCCAAGAGGGCTCCGTAGCTAACTATGGCTACACCTTC. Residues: CASSQEGSVANYGYTF.

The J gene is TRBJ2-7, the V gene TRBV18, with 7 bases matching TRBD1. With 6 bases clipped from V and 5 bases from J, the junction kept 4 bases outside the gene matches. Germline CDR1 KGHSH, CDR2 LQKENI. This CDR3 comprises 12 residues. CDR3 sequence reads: CASSATGDEQYF. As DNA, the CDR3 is TGTGCCAGCTCGGCAACAGGGGACGAGCAGTACTTC. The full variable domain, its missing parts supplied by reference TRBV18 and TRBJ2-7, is NAGVMQNPRHLVRRRGQEARLRCSPMKGHSHVYWYRQLPEEGLKFMVYLQKENIIDESGMPKERFSAEFPKEGPSILRIQQVVRGDSAAYFCASSATGDEQYFGPGTRLTVT.

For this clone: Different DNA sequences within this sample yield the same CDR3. The CDR3, as DNA: TGTGCCAGTAGTATCCTCACTAGCGGGGGATACAATGAGCAGTTCTTC. This gives the protein CASSILTSGGYNEQFF. The chain combines TRBV19 with TRBJ2-1, with 11 nucleotides matching TRBD2. Looked up from germline, CDR1 is LNHDA and CDR2 is SQIVND (reference sequence). The junction had 5 bases not matched to a gene; V was cut back by 3 bases and J by 4 bases. This CDR3 has 16 amino acids.

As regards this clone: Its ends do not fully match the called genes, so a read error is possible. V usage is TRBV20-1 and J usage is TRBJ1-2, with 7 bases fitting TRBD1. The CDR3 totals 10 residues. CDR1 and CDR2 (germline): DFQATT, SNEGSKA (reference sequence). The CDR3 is CSLRGQEAHF. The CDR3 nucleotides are TGCAGTCTTAGGGGGCAGGAGGCCCACTTC.

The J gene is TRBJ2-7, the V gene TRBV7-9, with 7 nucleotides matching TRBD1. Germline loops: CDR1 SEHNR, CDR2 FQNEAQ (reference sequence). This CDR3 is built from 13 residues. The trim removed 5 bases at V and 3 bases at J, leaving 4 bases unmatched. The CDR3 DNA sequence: TGTGCCAGCAGCCATACAGGGGTCTACGAGCAGTACTTC. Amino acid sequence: CASSHTGVYEQYF.

Here the CDR3 reads CASSLLAAKTGNEQYF. DNA for the CDR3: TGTGCCAGCAGCTTGCTAGCAGCGAAGACAGGGAACGAGCAGTACTTC. This chain links TRBV7-6 with TRBJ2-7; 7 bases align to TRBD1. J lost 5 bases, V lost 3 bases, and 13 bases had no gene match. The length of the CDR3 is 16 residues. Per germline, CDR1 SGHVS and CDR2 FNYEAQ.

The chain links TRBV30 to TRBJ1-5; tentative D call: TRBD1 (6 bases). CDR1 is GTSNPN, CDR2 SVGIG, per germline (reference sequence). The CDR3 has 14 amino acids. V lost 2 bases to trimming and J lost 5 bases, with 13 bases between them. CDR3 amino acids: CAWSRGGDDQPQHF. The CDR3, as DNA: TGTGCCTGGAGTAGGGGGGGGGACGATCAGCCCCAGCATTTT.

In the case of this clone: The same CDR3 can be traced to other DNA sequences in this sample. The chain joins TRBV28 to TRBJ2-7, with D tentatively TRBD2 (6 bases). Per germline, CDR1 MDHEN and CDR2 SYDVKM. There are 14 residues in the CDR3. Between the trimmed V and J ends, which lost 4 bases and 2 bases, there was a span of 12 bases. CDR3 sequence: CASSSGGGTYEQYF. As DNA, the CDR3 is TGTGCCAGCAGTTCGGGTGGGGGGACCTACGAGCAGTACTTC.

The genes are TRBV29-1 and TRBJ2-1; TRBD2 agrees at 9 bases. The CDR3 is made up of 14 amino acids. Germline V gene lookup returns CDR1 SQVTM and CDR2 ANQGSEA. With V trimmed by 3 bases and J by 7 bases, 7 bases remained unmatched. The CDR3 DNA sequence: TGCAGCGTTGATCGGCGGGAGGGCCGAAATGAGCAGTTCTTC. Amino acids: CSVDRREGRNEQFF.

The CDR3 nucleotides read TGTGCCAGCAGTTTAATATATTCACCCCTCCACTTT. Translation gives CASSLIYSPLHF. The chain combines TRBV28 with TRBJ1-6, with no clear D. The CDR3 sequence is 12 residues long. The V gene's germline CDR1 is MDHEN and CDR2 SYDVKM. The ends were cut back, 2 bases at V and 8 bases at J, with 4 bases in the middle.

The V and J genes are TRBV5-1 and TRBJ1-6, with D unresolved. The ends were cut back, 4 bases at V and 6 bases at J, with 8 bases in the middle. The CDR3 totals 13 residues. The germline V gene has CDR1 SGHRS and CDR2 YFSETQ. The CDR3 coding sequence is TGCGCCAGCAGCCCTGAAGTTAATTCACCCCTCCACTTT. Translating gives CASSPEVNSPLHF.

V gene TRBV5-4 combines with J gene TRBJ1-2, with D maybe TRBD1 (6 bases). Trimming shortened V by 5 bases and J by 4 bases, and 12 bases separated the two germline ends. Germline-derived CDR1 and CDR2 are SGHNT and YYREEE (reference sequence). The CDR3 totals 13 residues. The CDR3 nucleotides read TGTGCCAGCAGTTCGGACAGCATCTATGGCTACACCTTC. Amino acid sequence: CASSSDSIYGYTF.

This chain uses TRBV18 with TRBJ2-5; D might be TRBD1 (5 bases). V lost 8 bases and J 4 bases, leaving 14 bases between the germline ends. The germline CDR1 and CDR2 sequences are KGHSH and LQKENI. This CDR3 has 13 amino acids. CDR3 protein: CASLPQGRETQYF. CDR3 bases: TGTGCCAGCCTGCCCCAGGGAAGAGAGACCCAGTACTTC.

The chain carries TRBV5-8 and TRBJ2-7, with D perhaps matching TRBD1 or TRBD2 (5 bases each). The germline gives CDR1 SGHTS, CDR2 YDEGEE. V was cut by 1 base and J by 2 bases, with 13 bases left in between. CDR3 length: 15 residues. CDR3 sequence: CASSLLGGRTYEQYF. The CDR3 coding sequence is TGTGCCAGCAGCTTGCTTGGGGGAAGAACCTACGAGCAGTACTTC.

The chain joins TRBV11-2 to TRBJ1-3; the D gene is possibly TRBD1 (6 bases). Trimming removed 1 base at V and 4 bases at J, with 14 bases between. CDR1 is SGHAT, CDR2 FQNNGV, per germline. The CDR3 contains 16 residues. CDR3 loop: CASSLAGAAAGNTIYF. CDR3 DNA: TGTGCCAGCAGCTTAGCGGGGGCGGCAGCAGGAAACACCATATATTTT.

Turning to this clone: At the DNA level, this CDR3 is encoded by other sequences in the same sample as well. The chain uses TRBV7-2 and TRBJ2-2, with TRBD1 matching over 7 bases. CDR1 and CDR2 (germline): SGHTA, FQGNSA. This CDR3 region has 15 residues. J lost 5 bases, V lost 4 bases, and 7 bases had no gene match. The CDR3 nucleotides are TGTGCCAGCAGCTCCCGACAGGGCGGTACCGGGGAGCTGTTTTTT. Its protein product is CASSSRQGGTGELFF.

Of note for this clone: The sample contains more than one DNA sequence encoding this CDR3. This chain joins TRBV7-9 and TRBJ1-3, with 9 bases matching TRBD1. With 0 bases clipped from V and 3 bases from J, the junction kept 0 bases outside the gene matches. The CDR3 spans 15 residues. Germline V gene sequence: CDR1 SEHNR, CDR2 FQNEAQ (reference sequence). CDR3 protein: CASSLADRGGNTIYF. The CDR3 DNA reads TGTGCCAGCAGCTTAGCGGACAGGGGTGGAAACACCATATATTTT.

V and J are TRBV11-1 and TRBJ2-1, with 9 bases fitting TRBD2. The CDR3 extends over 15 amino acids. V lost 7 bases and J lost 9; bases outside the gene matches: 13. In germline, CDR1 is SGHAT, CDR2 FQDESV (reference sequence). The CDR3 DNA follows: TGTGCCAGCACCCCAGAGGGCGGGGGGGCCGTTGAGCAGTTCTTC. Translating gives CASTPEGGGAVEQFF.

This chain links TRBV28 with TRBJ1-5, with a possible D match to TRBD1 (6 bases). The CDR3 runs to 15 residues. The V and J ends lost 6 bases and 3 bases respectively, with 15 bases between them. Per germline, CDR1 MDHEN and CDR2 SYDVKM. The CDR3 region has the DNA TGTGCCAGCAGACAGGGAGGGGTCCACAATCAGCCCCAGCATTTT. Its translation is CASRQGGVHNQPQHF.

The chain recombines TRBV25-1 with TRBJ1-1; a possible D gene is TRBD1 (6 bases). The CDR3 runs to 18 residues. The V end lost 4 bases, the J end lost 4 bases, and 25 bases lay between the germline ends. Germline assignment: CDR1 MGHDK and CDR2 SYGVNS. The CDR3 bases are TGTGCCAGCAGTGGGACCCGGGGGACAACTAAGGTAGGCACTGAAGCTTTCTTT. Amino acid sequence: CASSGTRGTTKVGTEAFF.

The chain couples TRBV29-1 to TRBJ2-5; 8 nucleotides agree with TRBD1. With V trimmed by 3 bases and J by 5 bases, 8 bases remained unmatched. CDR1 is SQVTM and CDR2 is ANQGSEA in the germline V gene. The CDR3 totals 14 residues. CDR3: CSVDRGRVGETQYF. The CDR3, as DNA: TGCAGCGTTGACAGGGGGCGGGTTGGCGAGACCCAGTACTTC.

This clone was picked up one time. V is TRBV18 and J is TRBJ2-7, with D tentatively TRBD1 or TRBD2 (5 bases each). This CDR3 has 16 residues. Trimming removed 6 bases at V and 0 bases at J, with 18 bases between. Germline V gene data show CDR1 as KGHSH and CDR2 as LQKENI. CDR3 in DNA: TGTGCCAGCTCGCCTGCCGGGTGGGGGAACTCCTACGAGCAGTACTTC. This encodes CASSPAGWGNSYEQYF.

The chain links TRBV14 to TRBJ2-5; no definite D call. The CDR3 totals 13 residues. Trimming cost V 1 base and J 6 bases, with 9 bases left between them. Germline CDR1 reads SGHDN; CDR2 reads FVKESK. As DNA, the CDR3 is TGTGCCAGCAGCCAAGCATTGATAAAGACCCAGTACTTC. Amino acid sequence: CASSQALIKTQYF.

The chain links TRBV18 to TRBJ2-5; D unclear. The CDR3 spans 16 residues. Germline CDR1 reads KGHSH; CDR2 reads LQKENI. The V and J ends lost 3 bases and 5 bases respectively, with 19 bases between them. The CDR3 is CASSPLDTTGAETQYF. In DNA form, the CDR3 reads TGTGCCAGCTCACCCCTTGACACCACCGGCGCCGAGACCCAGTACTTC. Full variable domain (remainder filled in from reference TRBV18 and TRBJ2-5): NAGVMQNPRHLVRRRGQEARLRCSPMKGHSHVYWYRQLPEEGLKFMVYLQKENIIDESGMPKERFSAEFPKEGPSILRIQQVVRGDSAAYFCASSPLDTTGAETQYFGPGTRLLVL.

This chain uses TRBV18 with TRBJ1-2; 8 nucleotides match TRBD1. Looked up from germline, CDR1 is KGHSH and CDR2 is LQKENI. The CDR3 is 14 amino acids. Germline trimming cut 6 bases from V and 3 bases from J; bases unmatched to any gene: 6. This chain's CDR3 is CASSPDRVDYGYTF. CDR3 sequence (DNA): TGTGCCAGCTCCCCGGACAGGGTCGACTATGGCTACACCTTC.

CDR3 in DNA: TGCGCCAGCAGCTTGGACGAGGGGATATACTATGGCTACACCTTC. It encodes CASSLDEGIYYGYTF. This sequence joins TRBV5-1 and TRBJ1-2; a possible D gene is TRBD1 (5 bases). The germline V gene has CDR1 SGHRS and CDR2 YFSETQ. CDR3 size: 15 residues. V was trimmed by 0 bases and J by 3 bases, leaving 12 bases between them.

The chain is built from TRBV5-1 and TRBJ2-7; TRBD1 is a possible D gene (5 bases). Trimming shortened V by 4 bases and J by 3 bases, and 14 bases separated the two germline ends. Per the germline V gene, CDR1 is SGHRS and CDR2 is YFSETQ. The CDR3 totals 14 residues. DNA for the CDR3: TGCGCCAGCAGCATAGGCGACAGACTCTACGAGCAGTACTTC. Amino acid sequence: CASSIGDRLYEQYF.

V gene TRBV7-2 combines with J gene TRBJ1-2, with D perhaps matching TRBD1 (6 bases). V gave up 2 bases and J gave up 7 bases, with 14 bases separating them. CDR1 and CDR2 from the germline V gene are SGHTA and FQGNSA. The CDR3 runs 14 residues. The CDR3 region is CASSLRGASGGYTF. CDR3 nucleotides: TGTGCCAGCAGCTTACGGGGGGCGTCGGGTGGCTACACCTTC.

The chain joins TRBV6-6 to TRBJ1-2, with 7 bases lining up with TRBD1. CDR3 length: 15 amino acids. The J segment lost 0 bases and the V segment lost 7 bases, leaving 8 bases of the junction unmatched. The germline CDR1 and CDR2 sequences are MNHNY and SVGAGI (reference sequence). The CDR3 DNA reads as TGTGCCAGCATCAGGGACAGATCAGCTAACTATGGCTACACCTTC. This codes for CASIRDRSANYGYTF.

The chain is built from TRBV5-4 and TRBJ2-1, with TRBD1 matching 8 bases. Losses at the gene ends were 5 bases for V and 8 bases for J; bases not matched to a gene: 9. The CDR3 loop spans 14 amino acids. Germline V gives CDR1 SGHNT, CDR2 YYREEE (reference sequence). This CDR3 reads CASSLDRGTDEQFF. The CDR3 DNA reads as TGTGCCAGCAGTTTAGACAGGGGAACCGATGAGCAGTTCTTC.